The clone carrying this T cell receptor (beta chain) was counted only a few times. Its antigen is not known. TCRdb reprocessed the reads with MiXCR, giving one entry per CDR3 protein. Of roughly 700,000 distinct CDR3 sequences listed, 30% to 40% are singletons. This specimen belongs to a study of T cell repertoires in cytomegalovirus infection. The overall study: HLA-B-restricted CMV epitopes that are well studied, plus recently identified HLA-C-restricted ones, were used by the study. General study points: HLA-C-restricted CMV clonotypes gave the most frequent clonotype in two of eight donors. Cumulated frequencies of public TCR beta families served to identify carriers of CMV plus the relevant HLA.

V was trimmed by 7 bases and J by 4 bases, leaving 8 bases between them. The CDR3 sequence is 11 residues long. The sequence came from a human donor in good health (CMV status not recorded). Some clones in this sample may be carry-over from other donors' samples. The specimen was cultured PBMCs, collected from culture after CMV antigen stimulation. This sequence joins TRBV12-3 or TRBV12-4 and TRBJ2-7; D might be TRBD1 (6 bases). This CDR3 reads CASTQGYEQYF. CDR3 coding DNA: TGTGCCAGCACGCAGGGGTACGAGCAGTACTTC.